Listed here are 17 T cell receptor beta chains from one sample, sequenced in a study of Ad26.COV2.S vaccination and SARS-CoV-2 variants. Generated by immunoSEQ multiplex PCR, the TCRdb table keeps only in-frame clones and is missing some. The sample has about 350,000 clones, around nine tenths seen once; the top ten hold about 10%. The treatment was: some 20 received Ad26.COV2.S at low or high dose, single or two shots; 5 received placebo; per-sample allocation not given. On day 63 after the first injection, vaccine and placebo recipients gave samples. This specimen was peripheral blood, taken in a trial of Ad26.COV2.S vaccine versus placebo. The source of these receptors is a person between 18 and 65 years old who received the Ad26.COV2.S COVID-19 vaccine or a placebo.

This clone was observed a few times. The V and J genes are TRBV11-3 and TRBJ2-1; the D is unclear. Trimming stripped 0 bases from V and 0 bases from J, with 6 bases between. The V gene's germline CDR1 is SGHNT and CDR2 YENEEA. The CDR3 is 15 amino acids. The CDR3 region has the DNA TGTGCCAGCAGCTTAGACCATTACTCCTACAATGAGCAGTTCTTC. It is translated as CASSLDHYSYNEQFF. Using reference TRBV11-3 and TRBJ2-1 for the parts outside the CDR3, the full variable domain is EAGVVQSPRYKIIEKKQPVAFWCNPISGHNTLYWYLQNLGQGPELLIRYENEEAVDDSQLPKDRFSAERLKGVDSTLKIQPAELGDSAVYLCASSLDHYSYNEQFFGPGTRLTVL.

The table lists this clone with a few counts. The chain has TRBV5-1 and TRBJ2-3; the D gene is possibly TRBD1 (6 bases). This CDR3 contains 13 residues. Germline CDR1 is SGHRS and CDR2 is YFSETQ. V dropped 5 bases and J dropped 6 bases, with 13 bases sitting between them. For the CDR3, the DNA is TGCGCCAGCAGGTTGAAGGGGGAGGATACGCAGTATTTT. It yields the protein CASRLKGEDTQYF. Looking up the rest from reference TRBV5-1 and TRBJ2-3 gives the full variable domain: KAGVTQTPRYLIKTRGQQVTLSCSPISGHRSVSWYQQTPGQGLQFLFEYFSETQRNKGNFPGRFSGRQFSNSRSEMNVSTLELGDSALYLCASRLKGEDTQYFGPGTRLTVL.

The chain is built from TRBV2 and TRBJ2-1, with 9 bases lining up with TRBD2. The CDR3 is 14 residues long. The V segment lost 1 base and the J segment 9 bases; nucleotides outside the gene matches: 4. CDR1 and CDR2 (germline): SNHLY, FYNNEI. This CDR3 is CASSEGGRAVEQFF. CDR3 coding DNA: TGTGCCAGCAGTGAAGGCGGGAGGGCCGTTGAGCAGTTCTTC.

The J gene is TRBJ2-7, the V gene TRBV5-1; 11 bases match TRBD2. Trimming at V came to 4 bases and at J to 0 bases, leaving 3 bases not matched to a gene. The germline V gene encodes CDR1 SGHRS and CDR2 YFSETQ. This CDR3 comprises 15 residues. CDR3 DNA sequence: TGCGCCAGCAGCAAGACTAGCGGGACCTCCTACGAGCAGTACTTC. The encoded protein is CASSKTSGTSYEQYF.

This chain joins TRBV28 and TRBJ1-2; maybe TRBD1 (5 bases). The CDR3 sequence is 12 residues long. The germline V gene has CDR1 MDHEN and CDR2 SYDVKM. V lost 7 bases and J lost 2, with 8 bases in between. The CDR3 DNA follows: TGTGCCAGCACACAGGAAAACTATGGCTACACCTTC. Translated, it gives CASTQENYGYTF.

This clone was detected only once. The rearrangement uses TRBV4-3 and TRBJ2-7, with 8 bases lining up with TRBD2. The length of the CDR3 is 17 residues. In germline, CDR1 is LGHNA, CDR2 YSLEER. The ends lost 1 base at V and 0 bases at J; junction bases unmatched: 8. The CDR3 DNA sequence: TGCGCCAGCAGCCAAGGAGTGGTAGCGGGGTACTCCTACGAGCAGTACTTC. This translates into CASSQGVVAGYSYEQYF.

The chain uses TRBV7-2 and TRBJ1-2; TRBD1 matches at 7 bases. The CDR3 covers 12 residues. Germline CDR1 SGHTA, CDR2 FQGNSA. The V and J ends lost 6 bases and 8 bases, in that order; junction bases with no gene match: 6. In DNA form, the CDR3 reads TGTGCCAGCAGTGCAGACAGGGAAGGCTACACCTTC. Its protein product is CASSADREGYTF.

This chain links TRBV5-1 with TRBJ1-2, with 7 bases identical to TRBD1. The CDR3 has 15 residues. Looked up from germline, CDR1 is SGHRS and CDR2 is YFSETQ. The junction had 8 bases not matched to a gene; V was cut back by 2 bases and J by 4 bases. CDR3 protein: CASSFGQEPIYGYTF. The CDR3 DNA follows: TGCGCCAGCAGCTTCGGACAGGAGCCAATCTATGGCTACACCTTC. Together with reference TRBV5-1 and TRBJ1-2, the CDR3 gives the full variable domain: KAGVTQTPRYLIKTRGQQVTLSCSPISGHRSVSWYQQTPGQGLQFLFEYFSETQRNKGNFPGRFSGRQFSNSRSEMNVSTLELGDSALYLCASSFGQEPIYGYTFGSGTRLTVV.

The V and J genes are TRBV29-1 and TRBJ2-3; 11 nucleotides align to TRBD1. The trim removed 4 bases at V and 4 bases at J, leaving 4 bases unmatched. Looked up from germline, CDR1 is SQVTM and CDR2 is ANQGSEA. The CDR3 is 14 residues long. CDR3 DNA sequence: TGCAGCGTTGTAAGGACAGGGGGCCCAGATACGCAGTATTTT. It codes for CSVVRTGGPDTQYF.

This rearrangement joins TRBV7-2 to TRBJ1-5, with D hard to call. V shed 5 bases and J shed 0 bases, with 11 bases lying between them. Germline-derived CDR1 and CDR2 are SGHTA and FQGNSA. The CDR3 length is 15 residues. The DNA of the CDR3 is TGTGCCAGCAGCGCCGACGGTTATAGCAATCAGCCCCAGCATTTT. It codes for CASSADGYSNQPQHF.

The chain combines TRBV7-2 with TRBJ2-3; 11 bases are a match to TRBD2. This CDR3 has 16 amino acids. V lost 5 bases to trimming and J lost 6 bases; unmatched junction nucleotides: 10. Germline assignment: CDR1 SGHTA and CDR2 FQGNSA. CDR3 sequence reads: CASSPLTSGVSDTQYF. DNA of the CDR3: TGTGCCAGCAGCCCTTTGACTAGCGGGGTTTCTGATACGCAGTATTTT.

The rearrangement joins TRBV19 to TRBJ2-7, with D perhaps being TRBD1 or TRBD2 (7 bases each). This CDR3 has 14 residues. CDR1 LNHDA and CDR2 SQIVND come from the germline V gene (reference sequence). The V end lost 6 bases, the J end lost 3 bases, and 15 bases lay between the germline ends. CDR3 loop: CASSAGGGGYEQYF. CDR3 sequence (DNA): TGTGCCAGTAGCGCAGGGGGAGGGGGCTACGAGCAGTACTTC.

CDR3 sequence (DNA): TGTGCCAGCACCAGCAGGGGGCACCTCTATGGCTACACCTTC. It translates to CASTSRGHLYGYTF. V usage is TRBV21-1 and J usage is TRBJ1-2; TRBD1 is taken as the D call from the table, unchecked against the DNA. TRBV21-1 is a pseudogene locus. The CDR3 covers 14 residues.

This sequence joins TRBV4-3 and TRBJ1-3, with TRBD1 as a possible D gene (6 bases). V lost 1 base to trimming and J lost 6 bases, with 16 bases between them. The CDR3 has 16 amino acids. Germline values: CDR1 LGHNA, CDR2 YSLEER. The CDR3 sequence: CASSQAVGGTENTIYF. CDR3 bases: TGCGCCAGCAGCCAAGCGGTAGGGGGTACCGAAAACACCATATATTTT.

This clone was found many times. V gene TRBV30 combines with J gene TRBJ2-5; a weak D match, TRBD2 (7 bases). The CDR3 is 15 amino acids. The germline gives CDR1 GTSNPN, CDR2 SVGIG (reference sequence). Trimming took off 2 bases at V and 5 bases at J, with 18 bases between the two ends. CDR3 in amino acids: CAWSPGAGERETQYF. The CDR3 nucleotides read TGTGCCTGGAGTCCGGGGGCGGGAGAACGTGAGACCCAGTACTTC.

The rearrangement links TRBV27 to TRBJ1-1; no definite D call. V was shortened by 7 bases and J by 1 base, with 13 bases between the two germline ends. The CDR3 has 14 amino acids. Germline CDR1 is MNHEY and CDR2 is SMNVEV (reference sequence). The CDR3 here is CASTSLEENTEAFF. In DNA, the CDR3 is TGTGCCAGCACCTCGCTGGAGGAGAACACTGAAGCTTTCTTT.

This chain links TRBV2 with TRBJ2-6, with 7 positions matching TRBD2. V dropped 9 bases and J dropped 1; count of bases not matched to a gene: 9. The CDR3 has 16 amino acids. The V gene's germline CDR1 is SNHLY and CDR2 FYNNEI. This CDR3 reads CASSGPAESGANVLTF. Here the CDR3 DNA reads TGTGCCAGTAGCGGGCCCGCCGAATCTGGGGCCAACGTCCTGACTTTC.